The clone carrying this T cell receptor beta chain turned up a few times. What it binds is not known. Germline V gene lookup returns CDR1 SGHNT and CDR2 YYREEE (reference sequence). V dropped 0 bases and J dropped 5; count of bases not matched to a gene: 10. The CDR3 loop spans 16 amino acids. This specimen comes from a study of cytomegalovirus exposure and HLA in healthy donors. Study-wide findings and caveats: Listed as cytomegalovirus-associated were over 150 TCR beta chains.

Vbeta (60) and Jbeta (13) primers were used in the PCR. The protocol was immunoSEQ multiplex PCR, while the TCRdb copy is restricted to in-frame clones and leaves out a portion. The sample includes tens of thousands of clones, 60% to 80% seen only once; the top ten take about 12%. The receptor was derived from a woman aged 40 to 49 in good health and CMV-seropositive. The chain uses TRBV5-4 and TRBJ2-7, with 8 bases fitting TRBD1. Sequencing was done on a sample of PBMCs. The CDR3 nucleotides read TGTGCCAGCAGCTTGGCCAGCGACAGGGGATTCAACGAGCAGTACTTC. Amino acids: CASSLASDRGFNEQYF.